This T cell receptor (beta chain) was found in a study of blood T cell repertoires in COVID-19. This table comes from immunoSEQ multiplex PCR, and its TCRdb copy is limited to in-frame clones, with some not included. The sample contains about 100,000 clones, 80% to 90% of which appear only once. This clone was detected once. The germline V gene has CDR1 DFQATT and CDR2 SNEGSKA (reference sequence). Trimming pared 3 bases from V and 7 bases from J, leaving 18 bases between. This CDR3 is built from 14 residues. Specimen: peripheral blood. The clonotype originates from an elderly man with acute or convalescent COVID-19. This sequence joins TRBV20-1 and TRBJ1-2; D possibly corresponds to TRBD1 (5 bases). Written as DNA, the CDR3 is TGCAGTGCTAGTGCCGGCAACGGGGGACGTGGCTACACCTTC. It encodes CSASAGNGGRGYTF.